The 12 T cell receptor beta chains listed next were all sequenced from one sample in a study of graft-versus-host responses after intestinal transplantation. Only in-frame clones appear in the TCRdb table, and some are missing; sequencing was by immunoSEQ multiplex PCR. This table has approximately 92,000 clones, just over 90% appearing once. The antigens for these receptors are not known. Source: unstimulated CD8+ T cells sorted from spleen or lymph node cells, taken before intestinal transplant. These receptors all come from a human donor who received an intestinal transplant.

The rearrangement uses TRBV5-1 and TRBJ2-5; TRBD2 aligns across 11 bases. Germline loops: CDR1 SGHRS, CDR2 YFSETQ. CDR3 length: 17 amino acids. J gave up 1 base and V 0 bases, and 5 bases lay outside the gene matches. Written as DNA, the CDR3 is TGCGCCAGCAGCTTGGTGGGTAGCGGGAGGGTCCAAGAGACCCAGTACTTC. This encodes CASSLVGSGRVQETQYF.

The chain joins TRBV11-2 to TRBJ2-2, with 7 positions matching TRBD1. Germline V gene sequence: CDR1 SGHAT, CDR2 FQNNGV. With V trimmed by 6 bases and J by 3 bases, 4 bases remained unmatched. The CDR3 is 14 amino acids. The CDR3 reads CASSNTGDTGELFF. For the CDR3, the DNA is TGTGCCAGCAGTAATACAGGGGACACCGGGGAGCTGTTTTTT.

This chain links TRBV6-5 with TRBJ2-1, with 10 bases identical to TRBD2. The CDR3 sequence is 15 residues long. CDR1 is MNHEY and CDR2 is SVGAGI in the germline V gene. V shed 8 bases and J 3 bases; nucleotides not matched to a gene: 7. In DNA form, the CDR3 reads TGTGCCAGCGCGCGACTAGCGGGCAACTACAATGAGCAGTTCTTC. Protein: CASARLAGNYNEQFF.

This clone was recorded once. This chain connects TRBV4-1 to TRBJ2-7, with D perhaps TRBD2 (6 bases). CDR3 length: 13 amino acids. Germline CDR1 is MGHRA and CDR2 is YSYEKL. The ends were cut back, 4 bases at V and 0 bases at J, with 7 bases in the middle. DNA of the CDR3: TGCGCCAGCAGCCTAGCGGCCTCCTACGAGCAGTACTTC. Its translation: CASSLAASYEQYF.

The V call is TRBV30, the J call TRBJ1-2; maybe TRBD1 (5 bases). CDR1 GTSNPN and CDR2 SVGIG come from the germline V gene (reference sequence). V gave up 2 bases and J gave up 5 bases, with 12 bases separating them. This CDR3 is 13 amino acids long. The CDR3 loop reads CAWSPGGSYGYTF. In nucleotides, the CDR3 is TGTGCCTGGAGTCCTGGGGGGTCGTATGGCTACACCTTC.

The gene calls are TRBV5-6 and TRBJ2-4; weak D call: TRBD2 (7 bases). The germline gives CDR1 SGHDT, CDR2 YYEEEE. The CDR3 has 16 residues. The V and J ends lost 0 bases and 1 base respectively, with 11 bases between them. The chain's CDR3 is CASSLVTGGAKNIQYF. CDR3 DNA sequence: TGTGCCAGCAGCTTGGTCACGGGGGGCGCCAAAAACATTCAGTACTTC.

The rearrangement uses TRBV10-2 and TRBJ2-5; tentatively, D is TRBD1 (6 bases). Germline lookup yields CDR1 WSHSY and CDR2 SAAADI. With 8 bases removed from V and 2 bases from J, the gap between germline ends came to 9 bases. The CDR3 is made up of 12 amino acids. Written as DNA, the CDR3 is TGCGCCAGCCTAGACAGGCAAGAGACCCAGTACTTC. The encoded protein is CASLDRQETQYF.

This chain links TRBV7-6 with TRBJ2-5, with D possibly TRBD2 on 5 matching bases. Germline V CDR1 and CDR2: SGHVS, FNYEAQ. The CDR3 spans 14 residues. Trimming pared 5 bases from V and 0 bases from J, leaving 10 bases between. The CDR3 DNA sequence: TGTGCCAGCAGCCGCGGACTCGACCAAGAGACCCAGTACTTC. It yields the protein CASSRGLDQETQYF.

The CDR3 here is CASGLAGGAYEQYF. The CDR3, as DNA: TGTGCCAGCGGACTAGCGGGAGGGGCCTACGAGCAGTACTTC. The rearrangement joins TRBV27 to TRBJ2-7; 15 positions agree with TRBD2. The CDR3 is made up of 14 amino acids. Germline CDR1 MNHEY, CDR2 SMNVEV (reference sequence). V lost 8 bases and J lost 2; bases outside the gene matches: 1.

The chain has TRBV5-1 and TRBJ2-1, with TRBD1 identical over 10 bases. The CDR3 consists of 15 residues. The germline V gene encodes CDR1 SGHRS and CDR2 YFSETQ. Losses at the gene ends were 3 bases for V and 3 bases for J; bases not matched to a gene: 3. DNA of the CDR3: TGCGCCAGCAGCTCGGGGACAGGGGTCTACAATGAGCAGTTCTTC. This sequence encodes CASSSGTGVYNEQFF.

The CDR3 region has the DNA TGTGCCAGCAGCTCCGGGATCCCCGGGGAGCTGTTTTTT. This translates into CASSSGIPGELFF. This sequence joins TRBV7-3 and TRBJ2-2; D may be TRBD2 (5 bases). Germline CDR1 reads SGHTA; CDR2 reads FQGTGA. There are 13 residues in the CDR3. The V end lost 4 bases, the J end lost 6 bases, and 9 bases lay between the germline ends.

The J gene is TRBJ2-5, the V gene TRBV10-3, with TRBD2 matching over 15 bases. Germline trimming cut 6 bases from V and 5 bases from J; bases unmatched to any gene: 7. The V gene's germline CDR1 is ENHRY and CDR2 SYGVKD. CDR3 length: 16 amino acids. The CDR3, as DNA: TGTGCCATCAGCAGGACTAGCGGGGGGGCTATGGAGACCCAGTACTTC. Residues: CAISRTSGGAMETQYF.